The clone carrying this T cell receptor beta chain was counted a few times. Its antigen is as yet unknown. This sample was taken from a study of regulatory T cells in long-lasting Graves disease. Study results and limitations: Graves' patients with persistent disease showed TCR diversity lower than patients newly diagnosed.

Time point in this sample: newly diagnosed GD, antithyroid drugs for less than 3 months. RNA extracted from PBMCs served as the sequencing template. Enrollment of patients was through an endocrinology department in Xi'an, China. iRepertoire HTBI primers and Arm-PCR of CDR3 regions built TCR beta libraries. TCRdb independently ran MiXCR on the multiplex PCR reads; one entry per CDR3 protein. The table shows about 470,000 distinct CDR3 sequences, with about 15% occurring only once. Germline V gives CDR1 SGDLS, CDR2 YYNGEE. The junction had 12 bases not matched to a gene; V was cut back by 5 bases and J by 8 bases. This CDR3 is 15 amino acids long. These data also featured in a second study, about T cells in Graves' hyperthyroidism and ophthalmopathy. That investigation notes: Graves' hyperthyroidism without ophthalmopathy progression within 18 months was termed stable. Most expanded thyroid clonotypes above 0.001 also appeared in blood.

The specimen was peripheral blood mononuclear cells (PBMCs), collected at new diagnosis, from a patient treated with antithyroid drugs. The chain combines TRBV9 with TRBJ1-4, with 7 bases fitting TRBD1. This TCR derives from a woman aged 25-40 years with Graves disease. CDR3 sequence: CASSDSRDSGEKLFF. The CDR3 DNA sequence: TGTGCCAGCAGTGACTCCCGGGACAGTGGGGAAAAACTGTTTTTT.